The subject of this entry is one T cell receptor beta chain. This entry belongs to a study of coeliac disease. The V gene end was trimmed by 3 bases and the J gene end by 4 bases; junction bases not matched to a gene: 9. The CDR3 runs 15 residues. The germline V gene encodes CDR1 SGHRS and CDR2 YFSETQ. This table comes from immunoSEQ multiplex PCR, and its TCRdb copy is limited to in-frame clones, with some not included. The data contain a few thousand clones, about 61% of them singletons. The chain joins TRBV5-1 to TRBJ2-5; 7 bases map to TRBD1. Sequenced material: lamina propria lymphocytes from the gut. This receptor was taken from a woman aged 30 to 39 with active celiac disease. The CDR3 sequence is CASSSQDPGGETQYF. The CDR3 DNA reads TGCGCCAGCAGCTCTCAGGACCCAGGGGGAGAGACCCAGTACTTC.